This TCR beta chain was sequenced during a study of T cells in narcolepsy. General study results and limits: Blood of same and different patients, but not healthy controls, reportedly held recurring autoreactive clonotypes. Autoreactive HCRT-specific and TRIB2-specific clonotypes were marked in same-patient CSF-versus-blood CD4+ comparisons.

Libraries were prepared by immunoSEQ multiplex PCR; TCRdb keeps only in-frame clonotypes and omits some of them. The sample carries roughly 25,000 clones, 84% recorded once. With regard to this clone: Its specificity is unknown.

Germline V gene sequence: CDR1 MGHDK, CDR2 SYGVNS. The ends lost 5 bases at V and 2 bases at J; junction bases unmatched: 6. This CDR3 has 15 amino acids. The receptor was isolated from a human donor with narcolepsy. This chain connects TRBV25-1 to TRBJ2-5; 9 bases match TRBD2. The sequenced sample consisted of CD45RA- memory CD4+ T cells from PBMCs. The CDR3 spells CASSLAGNRQETQYF. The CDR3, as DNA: TGTGCCAGCAGTCTAGCGGGGAATAGACAAGAGACCCAGTACTTC.